This TCR beta chain derives from a study of OX40 agonist ivuxolimab in advanced cancers. The length of the CDR3 is 12 residues. Trimming left V 4 bases short and J 1 base short, with 4 bases between. Germline CDR1 SNHLY, CDR2 FYNNEI. The method was immunoSEQ multiplex PCR; TCRdb's version includes in-frame clones alone and lacks a portion of them. The sample includes fewer than 120,000 clones, roughly nine tenths of them seen just once. This clone was counted a few times. The chain links TRBV2 to TRBJ2-5; no clear D gene. This specimen consisted of CD4+ or CD8+ T cells sorted from blood, obtained in a trial of the OX40 agonist ivuxolimab. The clonotype was recovered from an adult with an advanced solid tumor such as melanoma, head and neck, liver or kidney cancer. CDR3 sequence (DNA): TGTGCCAGCAGTGGTAGCCAAGAGACCCAGTACTTC. It is translated as CASSGSQETQYF.